These 26 T cell receptor beta chains came from one sample sequenced in a study of blood T cell repertoires in COVID-19. TCRdb keeps only in-frame clones here, not all; method: immunoSEQ multiplex PCR. In the table there are over 50,000 clones, around 87% of which are singletons. The sequencing input was peripheral blood. The receptor set was obtained from a human donor in a cohort sampled during active COVID-19.

The chain joins TRBV28 to TRBJ2-7; TRBD1 matches at 11 bases. V shed 6 bases, J shed 3 bases, and the junction held 10 bases outside the gene matches. Germline-derived CDR1 and CDR2 are MDHEN and SYDVKM. This CDR3 is built from 16 residues. Here the CDR3 reads CASRDRGLGFHYEQYF. For the CDR3, the DNA is TGTGCCAGCAGGGACAGGGGGCTTGGGTTTCACTACGAGCAGTACTTC.

This clone was detected only once. J is TRBJ1-4 and V is TRBV30; D may be TRBD1 (6 bases). Germline V CDR1 and CDR2: GTSNPN, SVGIG (reference sequence). This CDR3 spans 15 amino acids. V was trimmed by 1 base and J by 0 bases, leaving 9 bases between them. The DNA for the CDR3 is TGTGCCTGGAGTGGACAGGCTGCAACTAATGAAAAACTGTTTTTT. Protein product: CAWSGQAATNEKLFF.

The V gene is TRBV24-1, the J gene TRBJ2-7; unclear D gene. Trimming left V 3 bases short and J 3 bases short, with 8 bases between. CDR3 length equals 13 residues. Germline V gene sequence: CDR1 KGHDR, CDR2 SFDVKD. This CDR3 is CATSDGSGYEQYF. DNA for the CDR3: TGTGCCACCAGTGATGGGTCGGGCTACGAGCAGTACTTC.

The rearrangement uses TRBV12-5 and TRBJ2-1, with TRBD1 matching over 8 bases. Per germline, CDR1 LGHNT and CDR2 FRNRAP. The CDR3 is 14 amino acids. With 6 bases clipped from V and 3 bases from J, the junction kept 4 bases outside the gene matches. The CDR3 here is CASGSDRVYNEQFF. The DNA for the CDR3 is TGTGCTAGTGGCTCGGACAGGGTCTACAATGAGCAGTTCTTC.

The chain combines TRBV28 with TRBJ2-7, with TRBD2 identical over 9 bases. Germline V CDR1 and CDR2: MDHEN, SYDVKM. V lost 2 bases to trimming and J lost 5 bases; unmatched junction nucleotides: 4. CDR3 length equals 14 residues. The CDR3 loop is CASSLVLAGNEQYF. CDR3 sequence (DNA): TGTGCCAGCAGTTTAGTCCTAGCGGGAAACGAGCAGTACTTC.

Here the CDR3 reads CATSDLNGYNEQFF. CDR3 nucleotides: TGTGCCACCAGTGACTTAAACGGTTACAATGAGCAGTTCTTC. The chain couples TRBV24-1 to TRBJ2-1; D gene ambiguous. V was clipped by 4 bases and J by 4 bases, with 10 bases between them. The CDR3 has 14 amino acids. Germline V gene sequence: CDR1 KGHDR, CDR2 SFDVKD.

The chain combines TRBV9 with TRBJ2-1; 10 bases are shared with TRBD2. From germline, CDR1 is SGDLS and CDR2 YYNGEE. CDR3 length: 17 amino acids. J lost 0 bases, V lost 4 bases, and 7 bases had no gene match. The chain's CDR3 is CASSPTSSGSSYNEQFF. The CDR3 DNA follows: TGTGCCAGCAGCCCAACTTCTAGCGGGAGCTCCTACAATGAGCAGTTCTTC.

The rearrangement uses TRBV2 and TRBJ2-7; a possible D gene is TRBD2 (7 bases). V lost 4 bases, J lost 6 bases, and 16 bases lay in between. The germline CDR1 and CDR2 sequences are SNHLY and FYNNEI. CDR3 length: 14 residues. The CDR3 is CASSVATGRGEQYF. CDR3 bases: TGTGCCAGCAGTGTTGCCACAGGGAGGGGCGAGCAGTACTTC.

The rearrangement uses TRBV28 and TRBJ2-1, with no clear D. Trimming cost V 6 bases and J 9 bases, with 12 bases left between them. Germline V CDR1 and CDR2: MDHEN, SYDVKM. The CDR3 is 12 amino acids. The CDR3 spells CASRPSTGEQFF. The CDR3 DNA reads as TGTGCCAGCAGGCCGTCAACGGGTGAGCAGTTCTTC. Full variable domain (rest looked up from reference TRBV28 and TRBJ2-1): DVKVTQSSRYLVKRTGEKVFLECVQDMDHENMFWYRQDPGLGLRLIYFSYDVKMKEKGDIPEGYSVSREKKERFSLILESASTNQTSMYLCASRPSTGEQFFGPGTRLTVL.

Only one count was recorded for this clone. The gene calls are TRBV14 and TRBJ1-3; D possibly corresponds to TRBD1 (5 bases). This CDR3 has 17 residues. Trimming removed 0 bases at V and 0 bases at J, with 12 bases between. Germline V gene lookup returns CDR1 SGHDN and CDR2 FVKESK. The CDR3 DNA is TGTGCCAGCAGCCAAGACGTCGGACACATCTCTGGAAACACCATATATTTT. Its protein is CASSQDVGHISGNTIYF.

This chain uses TRBV24-1 with TRBJ2-3, with TRBD2 matching 7 bases. J gave up 3 bases and V 5 bases, and 7 bases lay outside the gene matches. CDR3 length equals 15 residues. Germline CDR1 and CDR2: KGHDR and SFDVKD. The CDR3 reads CATSASGKKTDTQYF. In DNA form, the CDR3 reads TGTGCCACCAGTGCGAGCGGGAAGAAGACAGATACGCAGTATTTT.

This clone has a handful of counts. The chain has TRBV3-1 (or the pseudogene TRBV3-2) and TRBJ2-2; 9 bases match TRBD2. Germline CDR1 reads LGHDT; CDR2 reads YNNKEL (reference sequence). This CDR3 comprises 16 residues. Losses at the gene ends were 1 base for V and 4 bases for J; bases not matched to a gene: 4. In DNA form, the CDR3 reads TGTGCCAGCAGCCAAGGGATAGCGGGAGTCACCGGGGAGCTGTTTTTT. Translating it yields CASSQGIAGVTGELFF.

The rearrangement links TRBV7-2 to TRBJ1-5; 7 nucleotides agree with TRBD1. The CDR3 has 15 residues. The J segment lost 6 bases and the V segment lost 4 bases, leaving 9 bases of the junction unmatched. Germline CDR1 SGHTA, CDR2 FQGNSA. The CDR3 protein is CASSSRQGQGQPQHF. In DNA form, the CDR3 reads TGTGCCAGCAGCTCCCGACAGGGTCAGGGTCAGCCCCAGCATTTT.

This chain uses TRBV5-6 with TRBJ1-1, with D perhaps TRBD1 (6 bases). CDR1 is SGHDT and CDR2 is YYEEEE in the germline V gene. V lost 2 bases to trimming and J lost 6 bases, with 14 bases between them. This CDR3 contains 14 residues. CDR3 coding DNA: TGTGCCAGCAGCTTAAGGGTGGGGACATCTGAAGCTTTCTTT. Protein sequence: CASSLRVGTSEAFF.

This chain uses TRBV10-2 with TRBJ1-5; the match to TRBD1 covers 8 bases. The ends lost 10 bases at V and 3 bases at J; junction bases unmatched: 5. The CDR3 length is 13 residues. Per germline, CDR1 WSHSY and CDR2 SAAADI. DNA for the CDR3: TGCGCCACCGACAGGGGAACCAATCAGCCCCAGCATTTT. The encoded protein is CATDRGTNQPQHF.

This clone was seen a handful of times. This sequence joins TRBV5-6 and TRBJ1-2; 7 nucleotides agree with TRBD1. This CDR3 is 17 amino acids long. V was clipped by 0 bases and J by 1 base; unmatched bases: 9. The germline V gene has CDR1 SGHDT and CDR2 YYEEEE. In DNA form, the CDR3 reads TGTGCCAGCAGCTTGGTTGGAGCAGGGGGTATTAACTATGGCTACACCTTC. Amino acid sequence: CASSLVGAGGINYGYTF.

The chain links TRBV11-3 to TRBJ1-1; tentative D call: TRBD1 (6 bases). Germline V gene lookup returns CDR1 SGHNT and CDR2 YENEEA. The V gene lost 5 bases and the J gene lost 6 bases, with 19 bases spanning the gap. CDR3 length: 15 amino acids. The CDR3 DNA reads as TGTGCCAGCAGCCCGAGGAACAGGGCGGGGGCTGAAGCTTTCTTT. Translation: CASSPRNRAGAEAFF.

In its sample, this clone was seen once. This chain connects TRBV5-1 to TRBJ2-2, with 9 bases that match TRBD1. Germline loops: CDR1 SGHRS, CDR2 YFSETQ. The length of the CDR3 is 15 residues. Trimming cost V 2 bases and J 5 bases; bases outside gene matches: 4. CDR3 in DNA: TGCGCCAGCAGCTTCAGACAGGGGGTAACCGGGGAGCTGTTTTTT. Residues: CASSFRQGVTGELFF.

V usage is TRBV28 and J usage is TRBJ2-5; no firm D call. Per germline, CDR1 MDHEN and CDR2 SYDVKM. The CDR3 covers 12 residues. Trimming cost V 3 bases and J 7 bases, with 9 bases left between them. The CDR3 nucleotides read TGTGCCAGCAGTTTTTCCCCCGGGACCCAGTACTTC. Translated: CASSFSPGTQYF.

The J gene is TRBJ2-5, the V gene TRBV6-4, with 7 bases fitting TRBD2. Germline loops: CDR1 MRHNA, CDR2 SNTAGT. The CDR3 extends over 16 amino acids. J gave up 5 bases and V 0 bases, and 9 bases lay outside the gene matches. CDR3 DNA: TGTGCCAGCAGTGACTCGAGACTGACTAGCAAGGAGACCCAGTACTTC. This encodes CASSDSRLTSKETQYF.

This clone appeared once. The chain combines TRBV6-8 with TRBJ1-3; 9 bases are a match to TRBD1. This CDR3 contains 21 residues. The germline CDR1 and CDR2 sequences are MNHGY and SAAAGT. V lost 2 bases and J lost 0; bases outside the gene matches: 17. This chain's CDR3 is CASSYQADRGGTSSSGNTIYF. The CDR3, as DNA: TGTGCCAGCAGTTACCAGGCCGACAGGGGGGGGACGTCGAGCTCTGGAAACACCATATATTTT.

The V call is TRBV7-2, the J call TRBJ1-2; D is uncertain. This CDR3 is built from 15 residues. CDR1 and CDR2 from the germline V gene are SGHTA and FQGNSA. V lost 1 base to trimming and J lost 0 bases, with 9 bases between them. Here the CDR3 reads CASSLGSGANYGYTF. Here the CDR3 DNA reads TGTGCCAGCAGCTTAGGATCTGGAGCTAACTATGGCTACACCTTC.

The gene calls are TRBV13 and TRBJ2-7; 11 bases match TRBD2. The CDR3 runs 16 residues. Germline loops: CDR1 PRHDT, CDR2 FYEKMQ (reference sequence). With V trimmed by 2 bases and J by 3 bases, 6 bases remained unmatched. CDR3 DNA sequence: TGTGCCAGCAGCTTAAGAACTAGCGGGAGAAGCTACGAGCAGTACTTC. Encoded protein: CASSLRTSGRSYEQYF.

This chain uses TRBV12-5 with TRBJ2-1; perhaps TRBD1 as D (5 bases). The germline CDR1 and CDR2 sequences are LGHNT and FRNRAP. V dropped 6 bases and J dropped 5 bases, with 14 bases sitting between them. This CDR3 region has 14 residues. CDR3 amino acids: CASGSRMTDNEQFF. CDR3 in DNA: TGTGCTAGTGGCTCCCGAATGACAGACAATGAGCAGTTCTTC.

J is TRBJ2-6 and V is TRBV18, with 14 bases lining up with TRBD2. The germline V gene encodes CDR1 KGHSH and CDR2 LQKENI. The CDR3 sequence is 19 residues long. Losses at the gene ends were 0 bases for V and 0 bases for J; bases not matched to a gene: 1. CDR3 sequence reads: CASSPPGLAGGSGANVLTF. The CDR3 DNA reads TGTGCCAGCTCACCACCAGGACTAGCGGGAGGCTCTGGGGCCAACGTCCTGACTTTC.

This chain links TRBV28 with TRBJ2-5, with TRBD1 matching 8 bases. The V and J ends lost 7 bases and 0 bases, in that order; junction bases with no gene match: 10. The CDR3 contains 16 residues. Germline V gene data show CDR1 as MDHEN and CDR2 as SYDVKM. In DNA, the CDR3 is TGTGCCAGCACCTTAGACAGGGGTACTTACCAAGAGACCCAGTACTTC. Residues: CASTLDRGTYQETQYF.